The present T cell receptor beta chain was sequenced within a study of cytomegalovirus exposure and HLA in healthy donors. Findings and caveats of the study: In vitro, three CMV-associated chains proved specific for CMV antigens. Analyzed later, most CMV-associated TCR beta chains appeared HLA-restricted. Donor immune exposure was known only as CMV serostatus.

A remark on this clone: Antigen: not known.

Donors were ostensibly healthy at sampling, although undocumented immune exposures were probable. The CDR3 runs to 15 residues. Trimming removed 8 bases from V and 7 bases from J; junction bases left unmatched: 12. Germline lookup yields CDR1 MGHDK and CDR2 SYGVNS. Researchers ran the PCR with 60 Vbeta and 13 Jbeta primers. The repertoire was sequenced with immunoSEQ multiplex PCR; TCRdb's copy has only in-frame clones and lacks some. The sample has some 150,000 clones; 65% to 80% are singletons. Sequencing used PBMCs. V usage is TRBV25-1 and J usage is TRBJ2-7; 12 nucleotides agree with TRBD1. The TCR originated in a male donor in good health and CMV-seronegative. This CDR3 reads CASSGRGTGGREQYF. As DNA, the CDR3 is TGTGCCAGCTCCGGTCGCGGGACAGGGGGCCGGGAGCAGTACTTC.